The 23 T cell receptor delta chains reported below all come from one sample, sequenced in a study of gammadelta T cells in human blood. TCRdb re-called the RT-PCR reads via CATT. The sample yields over a thousand delta-chain clones, around 1.7% seen once. The specimen sequenced was non-Vgamma9Vdelta2 gamma-delta T cells from adult blood. The receptors originated from a human donor.

About this clone: TCRdb has a much larger clone's protein, which differs at residue 9 from the translation of this DNA, likely because of a read error; what is shown is the protein translated from the DNA. The gene calls are TRAV29/DV5 and TRDJ1, with no clear D. Trimming pared 3 bases from V and 3 bases from J, leaving 15 bases between. The CDR3 runs 14 residues. Germline V CDR1 and CDR2: NSMFDY, ISSIKDK. The chain's CDR3 is CAAIKTIHSDKLIF. CDR3 DNA sequence: TGTGCAGCAATCAAAACGATCCATTCCGATAAACTCATCTTT.

Details on this clone: A single base separates this from a much larger clone, so it may be a read error. Distinct nucleotide sequences in the sample also encode this CDR3. The chain combines TRDV1 with TRDJ1; the D gene is possibly TRDD3 (6 bases). This CDR3 comprises 18 residues. Germline CDR1 and CDR2: TSWWSYY and QGS. DNA for the CDR3: TGTGCTCTTGGGGAAGGGGGAGTCCCCCCGCTGATATCCGACAAACTCATCTTT. Its translation is CALGEGGVPPLISDKLIF.

As concerns this clone: It differs at one base from a far larger clone, so likely a read error. At the DNA level, this CDR3 is encoded by other sequences in the same sample as well. V and J are TRDV1 and TRDJ1, with D perhaps matching TRDD3 (5 bases). The CDR3 has 21 amino acids. V was pared by 2 bases and J by 0 bases, with 28 bases between. Germline CDR1 and CDR2: TSWWSYY and QGS. The CDR3 DNA is TGTGCTCTTGGGGAAGAATGGACTTCACGTACGGGGGGTTTGTACACCGATAAACTCATCTTT. The encoded protein is CALGEEWTSRTGGLYTDKLIF.

For this clone: A clone one base away is much larger, so this may be a read error. The rearrangement joins TRDV1 to TRDJ1; 10 positions agree with TRDD3. CDR1 is TSWWSYY and CDR2 is QGS in the germline V gene. The CDR3 covers 27 residues. With V trimmed by 4 bases and J by 1 base, 39 bases remained unmatched. CDR3 protein: CALGAKKPHYHYGGYTEGMRLTDKLIF. In DNA, the CDR3 is TGTGCTCTTGGGGCCAAAAAACCACATTACCATTATGGGGGATACACGGAGGGGATGAGGCTCACCGATAAACTCATCTTT.

There are a few counts of this clone. A far bigger clonotype differs at one base, so this is likely a read error. V usage is TRDV3 and J usage is TRDJ1; TRDD3 matches 12 bases. This CDR3 has 16 residues. After removal of 3 bases from V and 0 bases from J, the junction contained 8 bases not matched to a gene. Looked up from germline, CDR1 is TVYSNPD and CDR2 is GDNSRS (reference sequence). CDR3: CAFWGIRPLYTDKLIF. DNA for the CDR3: TGTGCCTTCTGGGGGATACGCCCCCTGTACACCGATAAACTCATCTTT.

This clone has more than one count but fewer than ten. The mismatch at residue 9 between this DNA's translation and the TCRdb protein of a much larger clone likely reflects a read error; the protein shown is translated from the DNA. The chain combines TRDV1 with TRDJ1; tentative D call: TRDD2 (6 bases). Germline values: CDR1 TSWWSYY, CDR2 QGS. This CDR3 has 14 amino acids. CDR3 sequence reads: CALGDFPSRDRLIF. CDR3 DNA sequence: TGTGCTCTTGGGGACTTCCCTTCCAGAGATAGACTCATCTTT.

This clone is medium-sized by share. The rearrangement links TRAV29/DV5 to TRDJ1; TRDD2 matches 9 bases. The CDR3 is 21 residues long. With 4 bases clipped from V and 0 bases from J, the junction kept 25 bases outside the gene matches. Germline V gives CDR1 NSMFDY, CDR2 ISSIKDK. The CDR3 DNA reads as TGTGCAGCATTATACCTTCCTACGGGACCTGGGAAGGGTATGTACACCGATAAACTCATCTTT. The encoded protein is CAALYLPTGPGKGMYTDKLIF.

This clone was detected a few times. Given a much more abundant clone one base away, this may be a read error. Other DNA sequences within the sample encode an identical CDR3. This chain joins TRDV1 and TRDJ1; no firm D call. The V end was cut by 5 bases, the J end by 0 bases, with 13 bases between. This CDR3 region has 15 residues. Germline V lookup: CDR1 TSWWSYY, CDR2 QGS. The CDR3 protein is CALGFSPFHTDKLIF. CDR3 in DNA: TGTGCTCTTGGGTTCTCTCCATTTCACACCGATAAACTCATCTTT.

This clone was detected only a few times. A far larger clone is a single base away, which makes a read error likely. The rearrangement joins TRAV38-2/DV8 to TRDJ1; 10 positions agree with TRDD3. Germline loops: CDR1 TSESDYY, CDR2 QEAYKQQN. The CDR3 runs to 18 residues. CDR3 region: CAYRTGDTGGSPTDKHIF. CDR3 DNA: TGTGCTTATAGGACCGGTGATACTGGGGGATCTCCAACCGATAAACACATCTTT.

This clone turned up a few times. A far larger clone differs by one base, so this is likely a read error. Other DNA sequences in the same sample also yield this CDR3. The genes are TRAV29/DV5 and TRDJ1; D possibly corresponds to TRDD2 (6 bases). V lost 4 bases to trimming and J lost 1 base, with 23 bases between them. This CDR3 contains 17 residues. Germline loops: CDR1 NSMFDY, CDR2 ISSIKDK. The DNA of the CDR3 is TGTGCAGCACGGCTCTCCTACTCAGTGATGTCCACCGATAAACTCATCTTT. The encoded protein is CAARLSYSVMSTDKLIF.

By its share, this clone is medium-sized. The rearrangement uses TRDV2 and TRDJ1; 7 bases fit TRDD3. TCRdb lists no J gene, so it was determined here by aligning the DNA to germline. Trimming at V came to 1 base and at J to 0 bases, leaving 16 bases not matched to a gene. The CDR3 has 19 residues. CDR1 is GEAIGNYY and CDR2 is EKD in the germline V gene. The CDR3 region is CACDTGRIRRGPYTDKLIF. In DNA form, the CDR3 reads TGTGCCTGTGACACGGGTCGGATACGACGGGGCCCGTACACCGATAAACTCATCTTT.

This clone ranks as medium-sized. V and J are TRDV3 and TRDJ1; D is unclear. The germline V and J ends were trimmed by 4 bases and 0 bases, with 33 bases remaining between them. The germline CDR1 and CDR2 sequences are TVYSNPD and GDNSRS (reference sequence). The CDR3 consists of 20 residues. The CDR3 spells CASVQPIKEIPHSYTDKLIF. CDR3 in DNA: TGTGCCTCAGTACAACCGATTAAGGAGATCCCCCACTCGTACACCGATAAACTCATCTTT.

This clone is large (0.1 to 1%) within its sample. The chain has TRAV38-2/DV8 and TRDJ1; 13 nucleotides agree with TRDD3. The CDR3 runs 16 residues. The V gene end was trimmed by 9 bases and the J gene end by 3 bases; junction bases not matched to a gene: 11. Germline V lookup: CDR1 TSESDYY, CDR2 QEAYKQQN. In nucleotides, the CDR3 is TGTGCTTTACGGGGTCTACTGGGGGATACGGCCGATAAACTCATCTTT. Translated: CALRGLLGDTADKLIF.

In its sample, this clone ranks as medium-sized. The chain combines TRDV1 with TRDJ1; 11 bases match TRDD3. V shed 1 base and J 7 bases; nucleotides not matched to a gene: 23. Germline V CDR1 and CDR2: TSWWSYY, QGS. The CDR3 runs 21 residues. The CDR3 loop is CALGERTSYEVLGDRGGKLIF. CDR3 nucleotides: TGTGCTCTTGGGGAACGAACTTCCTACGAGGTACTGGGGGATAGAGGGGGTAAACTCATCTTT.

By proportion, this clone is large. The V and J genes are TRDV3 and TRDJ1, with a possible D match to TRDD2 (6 bases). Trimming removed 2 bases from V and 0 bases from J, with 31 bases in between. CDR1 and CDR2 from the germline V gene are TVYSNPD and GDNSRS (reference sequence). The CDR3 extends over 20 amino acids. The CDR3 DNA is TGTGCCTTTCGCCTTCCCAGTCGACCTCGAACCGAGTTGTACACCGATAAACTCATCTTT. Its protein product is CAFRLPSRPRTELYTDKLIF. The full variable domain, rest sourced from reference TRDV3 and TRDJ1, is CDKVTQSSPDQTVASGSEVVLLCTYDTVYSNPDLFWYRIRPDYSFQFVFYGDNSRSEGADFTQGRFSVKHILTQKAFHLVISPVRTEDSATYYCAFRLPSRPRTELYTDKLIFGKGTRVTVEP.

By share, this clone ranks as large. Other DNA sequences within the sample encode an identical CDR3. The chain joins TRAV29/DV5 to TRDJ1; TRDD2 agrees at 7 bases. The J segment lost 1 base and the V segment lost 4 bases, leaving 16 bases of the junction unmatched. This CDR3 spans 17 amino acids. Germline V gene lookup returns CDR1 NSMFDY and CDR2 ISSIKDK. Here the CDR3 DNA reads TGTGCAGCACGGCTTTCCTACTCAGTGATGTCCACCGATAAACTCATCTTT. Translating it yields CAARLSYSVMSTDKLIF.

In regard to this clone: A far larger clone is one nucleotide away, so this likely arose from a read error. The V and J genes are TRAV38-2/DV8 and TRDJ1, with a possible D match to TRDD3 (5 bases). The CDR3 is made up of 19 amino acids. The germline CDR1 and CDR2 sequences are TSESDYY and QEAYKQQN. The CDR3, as DNA: TGTGCTTATAGGAGCGAACTACCCCCCGGGGGGCCATACACCGATAAACGCATCTTT. It yields the protein CAYRSELPPGGPYTDKRIF.

By sample share, this clone is large. The chain recombines TRAV29/DV5 with TRDJ1; TRDD3 matches at 11 bases. Germline CDR1 NSMFDY, CDR2 ISSIKDK. The CDR3 is made up of 20 amino acids. V gave up 0 bases and J gave up 0 bases; unmatched junction bases: 16. CDR3 sequence: CAASGFVLVGDTPYTDKLIF. The CDR3 region has the DNA TGTGCAGCAAGCGGGTTCGTCCTGGTGGGGGATACGCCGTACACCGATAAACTCATCTTT. The whole variable domain, filled in from reference TRAV29/DV5 and TRDJ1, reads DQQVKQNSPSLSVQEGRISILNCDYTNSMFDYFLWYKKYPAEGPTFLISISSIKDKNEDGRFTVFLNKSAKHLSLHIVPSQPGDSAVYFCAASGFVLVGDTPYTDKLIFGKGTRVTVEP.

Points on this clone: A much larger clone differs from this one at a single base, so this may be a read error. The genes are TRDV1 and TRDJ1, with 7 nucleotides matching TRDD3. The CDR3 contains 20 residues. CDR1 TSWWSYY and CDR2 QGS come from the germline V gene. The CDR3 protein is CAFGEEEKITPGGYTDKLIF. For the CDR3, the DNA is TGTGCTTTTGGGGAAGAGGAAAAGATAACCCCCGGGGGATACACCGATAAACTCATCTTT.

For this clone: This likely stems from a read error, as it lies one base from a far larger clone. The chain uses TRDV1 and TRDJ1; the D is unclear. The germline V gene encodes CDR1 TSWWSYY and CDR2 QGS. This CDR3 comprises 19 residues. V lost 1 base and J lost 0, with 21 bases in between. CDR3 nucleotides: TGTGCTCTTGGGGAACGAAACCCTAAGTGCCTAGGGTACACCGATAAACTCATCTTT. Residues: CALGERNPKCLGYTDKLIF.

This clone was counted only a few times. A single base separates this from a much larger clone, so it may be a read error. J is TRDJ1 and V is TRDV1, with no clear D. The germline CDR1 and CDR2 sequences are TSWWSYY and QGS. The CDR3 contains 16 residues. V was shortened by 2 bases and J by 0 bases, with 13 bases between the two germline ends. The CDR3 here is CALGETEGSYTDKLIF. CDR3 bases: TGTGCTCTTGGGGAAACGGAAGGCTCTTACACCGATAAACTCATCTTT.

A few counts support this clone. It may be a read error: a sequence one base away is much more abundant. The rearrangement links TRDV1 to TRDJ1, with TRDD2 matching 8 bases. CDR3 size: 12 residues. The V gene's germline CDR1 is TSWWSYY and CDR2 QGS. CDR3 DNA: TGTGCCCTCTTCCTACCTATGGGGAAACTCATCTTT. This sequence encodes CALFLPMGKLIF.

In this sample, this clone is medium-sized. The V and J genes are TRDV1 and TRDJ1, with 7 bases lining up with TRDD2. The V gene's germline CDR1 is TSWWSYY and CDR2 QGS. Losses at the gene ends were 0 bases for V and 0 bases for J; bases not matched to a gene: 19. CDR3 size: 21 residues. CDR3 DNA: TGTGCTCTTGGGGAACTAATTCTTCCTAGCCCCACCTTTAAGTACACCGATAAACTCATCTTT. It yields the protein CALGELILPSPTFKYTDKLIF.